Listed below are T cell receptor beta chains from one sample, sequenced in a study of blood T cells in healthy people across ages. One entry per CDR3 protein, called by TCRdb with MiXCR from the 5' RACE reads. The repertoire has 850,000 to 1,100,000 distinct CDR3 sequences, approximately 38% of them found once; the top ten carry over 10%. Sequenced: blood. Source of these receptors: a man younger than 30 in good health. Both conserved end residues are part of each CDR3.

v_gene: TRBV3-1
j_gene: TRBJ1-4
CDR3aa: CASSPDRTNEKLFF

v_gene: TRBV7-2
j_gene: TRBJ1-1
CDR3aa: CASSLEGQTGLAFF

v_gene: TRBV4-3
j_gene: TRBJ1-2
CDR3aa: CASSQDLNSNGGYTF

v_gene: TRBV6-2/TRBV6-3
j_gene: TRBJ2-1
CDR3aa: CASSYQTGVGEQFF

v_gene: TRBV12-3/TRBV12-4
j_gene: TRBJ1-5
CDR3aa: CASSRTGANQPQHF

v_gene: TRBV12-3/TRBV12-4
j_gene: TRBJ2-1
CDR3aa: CASSDTGLRNEQFF

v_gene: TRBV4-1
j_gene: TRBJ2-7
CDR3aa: CASSQDGARSYEQYF

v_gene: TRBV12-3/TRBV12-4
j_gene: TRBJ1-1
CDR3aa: CASSSSRGAMTEAFF

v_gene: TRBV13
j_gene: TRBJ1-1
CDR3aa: CASSRLTGGYDEAFF

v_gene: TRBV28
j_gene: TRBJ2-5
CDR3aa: CASSSPGGPKQETQYF

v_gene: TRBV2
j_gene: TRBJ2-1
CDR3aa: CASSEGASGYNEQFF

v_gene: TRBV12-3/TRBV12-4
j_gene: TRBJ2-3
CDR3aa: CASRGWWGAKSSTDTQYF

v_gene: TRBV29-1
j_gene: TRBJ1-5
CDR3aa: CSVNVGGESNQPQHF

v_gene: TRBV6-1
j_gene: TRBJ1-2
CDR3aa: CASSPERAYTF

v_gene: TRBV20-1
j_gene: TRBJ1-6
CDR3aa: CSARFSGQGNSPLHF

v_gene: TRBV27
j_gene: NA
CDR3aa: CASSALQWGAEQYF

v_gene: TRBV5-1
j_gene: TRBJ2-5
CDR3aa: CASSWGPGNQETQYF

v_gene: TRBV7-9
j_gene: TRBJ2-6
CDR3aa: CASSSTRFESGANVLTF

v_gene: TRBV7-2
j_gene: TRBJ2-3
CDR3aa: CASRLGGVPTDTQYF

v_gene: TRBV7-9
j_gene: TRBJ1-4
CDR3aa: CAGSLGDRATNEKLFF

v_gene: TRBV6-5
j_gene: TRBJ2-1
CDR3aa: CASRIGGDYNEQFF

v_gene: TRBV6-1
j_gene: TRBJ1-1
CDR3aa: CASSRGQGAKEGVTEAFF

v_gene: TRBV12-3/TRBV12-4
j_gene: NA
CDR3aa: CASGRGQYNEQYF

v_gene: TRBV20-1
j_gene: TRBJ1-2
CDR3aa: CSARGQIPHYGYTF

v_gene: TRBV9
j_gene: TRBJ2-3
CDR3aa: CASSVATSGGGASATDTQYF

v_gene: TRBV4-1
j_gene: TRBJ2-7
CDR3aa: CASSQRYRGTYEQYF

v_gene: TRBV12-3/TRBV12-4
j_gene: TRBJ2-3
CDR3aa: CAISPRGASTDTQYF